The rows below give T cell receptor beta chains drawn from one sample of a study of T-cell memory formation after mild COVID-19. Via MiXCR, TCRdb re-called the 5' RACE reads, giving one row per CDR3 protein. The table records hundreds of thousands of distinct CDR3 sequences, 28% of them present only once. The specimen was PBMCs or a T cell subset sorted from them (not recorded which). These receptors all stem from an adult woman who had mild COVID-19 (a few samples of this study predate the infection). Cell type and time point are not known. Both conserved end residues are trimmed from each CDR3.

v_call,j_call,cdr3_length,cdr3_aa
TRBV3-1,TRBJ1-1,11,ASSQESSPEAF
TRBV4-2,TRBJ2-7,11,ASNGQNSYEQY
TRBV11-3,TRBJ1-5,10,ASGEGNQPQH
TRBV6-5,TRBJ2-1,13,ASSYGWGFADEQF
TRBV20-1,TRBJ2-1,13,SARLRGQGYNEQF
TRBV5-5,TRBJ1-2,15,ASSLRDRGYSWKGYT
TRBV20-1,TRBJ1-2,14,SARGDGTPLNYGYT
TRBV20-1,TRBJ2-1,13,SARDVLVRRNEQF
TRBV9,TRBJ1-5,12,ASSAGGINQPQH
TRBV29-1,TRBJ1-4,11,SVSPTTGEKLF
TRBV2,TRBJ2-7,12,ASSEGGTASEQY
TRBV12-3/TRBV12-4,TRBJ2-5,12,ASSLIRRGETQY
TRBV2,TRBJ2-2,14,ASSPRSGGNTGELF
TRBV7-2,TRBJ2-3,12,ASTGAGYTDTQY
TRBV7-3,TRBJ1-1,12,ASSRDPDGTEAF
TRBV11-3,TRBJ2-1,13,ASSTRQAEGNEQF
TRBV6-5,TRBJ1-5,11,ATSKGGTQPQH
TRBV11-2,TRBJ1-1,11,ASSSGRVTEAF
TRBV11-1,TRBJ2-7,12,ASSSRPGDGEQY
TRBV7-2,TRBJ2-2,14,ASSPGIRFNTGELF
TRBV6-2/TRBV6-3,TRBJ2-7,18,ASSYSTRTSGRSGSYEQY
TRBV11-2,TRBJ2-1,12,ASSFTSGHYEQF
TRBV7-2,TRBJ2-4,14,ASSYQSPGAKNIQY
TRBV4-2,TRBJ2-7,14,ASSQEGQGISYEQY
TRBV6-6,TRBJ1-6,12,ASCTGSYNSPLH
TRBV28,TRBJ2-3,14,ASSFRSLRITDTQY
TRBV5-1,TRBJ2-7,12,ASSLEQTYYEQY
TRBV12-3/TRBV12-4,TRBJ2-1,15,ASNDYVGTSGGNEQF
TRBV20-1,TRBJ2-3,16,SASGGLAGVVYTDTQY
TRBV7-9,TRBJ1-1,10,ASSSGQREAF
TRBV12-3/TRBV12-4,TRBJ2-3,13,ASSPRERFTDTQY
TRBV29-1,TRBJ1-1,12,SVGRQGSATEAF
TRBV24-1,TRBJ1-3,14,ATSDPSGDRGNTIY
TRBV3-1,TRBJ1-1,14,ASSQGEKGAHTEAF
TRBV6-2/TRBV6-3,TRBJ2-7,12,ASSRVDGPYEQY
TRBV6-2/TRBV6-3,TRBJ2-2,9,ASSSPGELF
TRBV20-1,TRBJ2-7,14,SARGGPGQGAYEQY
TRBV6-5,TRBJ2-5,9,ASSAGKTQY
TRBV5-1,TRBJ2-2,13,ASSPRLGDTGELF
TRBV13,TRBJ2-7,11,ASSERGELEQY
TRBV18,TRBJ2-5,12,ASSRNLYQETQY
TRBV7-6,TRBJ2-2,13,ASSPAGAPPGELF
TRBV23-1,TRBJ1-2,14,ASGGRPGQGLYGYT
TRBV6-5,TRBJ1-5,10,ASWGINQPQH
TRBV6-1,TRBJ1-5,13,ASSEQGVGNQPQH
TRBV12-3/TRBV12-4,TRBJ2-6,15,ASSRDRVISGANVLT
TRBV20-1,TRBJ2-3,14,SADAGGSGITDTQY
TRBV12-3/TRBV12-4,TRBJ2-2,12,ASTLDRGTGELF
TRBV30,TRBJ2-2,12,AWRLSLNTGELF
TRBV12-3/TRBV12-4,TRBJ1-1,12,ASSPWRGSAEAF
TRBV24-1,TRBJ2-3,16,ATSEHTGTQRDTDTQY
TRBV6-5,TRBJ2-7,15,ASSYSLLGDIPYEQY
TRBV20-1,TRBJ1-1,11,SARRGLSTEAF